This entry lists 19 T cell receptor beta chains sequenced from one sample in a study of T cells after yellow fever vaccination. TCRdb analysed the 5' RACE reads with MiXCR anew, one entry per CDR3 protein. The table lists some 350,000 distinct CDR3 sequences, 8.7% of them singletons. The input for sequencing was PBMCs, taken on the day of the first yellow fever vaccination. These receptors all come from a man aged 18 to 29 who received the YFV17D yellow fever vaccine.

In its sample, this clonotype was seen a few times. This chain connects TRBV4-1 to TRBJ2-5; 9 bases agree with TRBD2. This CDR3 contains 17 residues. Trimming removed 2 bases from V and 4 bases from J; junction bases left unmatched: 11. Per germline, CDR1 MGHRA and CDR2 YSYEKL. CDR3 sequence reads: CASSQRISGGRRETQYF. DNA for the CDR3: TGCGCCAGCAGCCAAAGAATTAGCGGGGGCCGGAGAGAGACCCAGTACTTC.

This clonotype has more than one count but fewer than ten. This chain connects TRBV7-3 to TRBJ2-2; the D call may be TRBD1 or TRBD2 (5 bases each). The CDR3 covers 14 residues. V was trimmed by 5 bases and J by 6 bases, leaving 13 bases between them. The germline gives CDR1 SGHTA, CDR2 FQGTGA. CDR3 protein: CASSPQGVAGELFF. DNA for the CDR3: TGTGCCAGCAGCCCCCAGGGAGTGGCCGGGGAGCTGTTTTTT. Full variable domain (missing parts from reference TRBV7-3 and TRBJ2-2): GAGVSQTPSNKVTEKGKYVELRCDPISGHTALYWYRQSLGQGPEFLIYFQGTGAADDSGLPNDRFFAVRPEGSVSTLKIQRTERGDSAVYLCASSPQGVAGELFFGEGSRLTVL.

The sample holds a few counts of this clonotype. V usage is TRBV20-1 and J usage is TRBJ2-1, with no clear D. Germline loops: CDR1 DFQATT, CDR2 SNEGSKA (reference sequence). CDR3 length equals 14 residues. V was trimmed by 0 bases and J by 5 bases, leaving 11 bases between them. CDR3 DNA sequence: TGCAGTGCTAGAGATCCTGCTCTGGACAATGAGCAGTTCTTC. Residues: CSARDPALDNEQFF.

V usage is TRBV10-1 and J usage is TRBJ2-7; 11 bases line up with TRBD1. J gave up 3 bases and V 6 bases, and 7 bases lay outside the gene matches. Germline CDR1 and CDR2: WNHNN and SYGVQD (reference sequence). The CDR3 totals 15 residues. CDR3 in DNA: TGCGCCAGCAGCTTCGGACAGGGGGCTGACTACGAGCAGTACTTC. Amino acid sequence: CASSFGQGADYEQYF.

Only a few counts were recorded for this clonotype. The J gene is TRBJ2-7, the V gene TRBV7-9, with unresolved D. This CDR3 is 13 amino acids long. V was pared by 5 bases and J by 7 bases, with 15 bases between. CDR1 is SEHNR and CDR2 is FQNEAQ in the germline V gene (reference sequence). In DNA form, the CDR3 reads TGTGCCAGCAGCCCTAAAGGCAGATTTGAGCAGTACTTC. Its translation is CASSPKGRFEQYF.

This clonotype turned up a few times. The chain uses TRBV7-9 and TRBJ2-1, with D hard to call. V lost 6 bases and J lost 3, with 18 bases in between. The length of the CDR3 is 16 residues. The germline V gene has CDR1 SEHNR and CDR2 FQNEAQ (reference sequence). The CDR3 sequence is CASSFGRHSHYNEQFF. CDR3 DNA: TGTGCCAGCAGTTTTGGCCGGCACAGTCACTACAATGAGCAGTTCTTC.

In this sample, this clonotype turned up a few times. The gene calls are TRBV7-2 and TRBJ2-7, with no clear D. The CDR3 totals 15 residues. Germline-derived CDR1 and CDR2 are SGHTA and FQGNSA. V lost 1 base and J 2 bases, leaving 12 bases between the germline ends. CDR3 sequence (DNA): TGTGCCAGCAGCTTAGAGTTATTAGGGCCCTACGAGCAGTACGTC. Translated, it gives CASSLELLGPYEQYV.

The CDR3 DNA is TGCAGCGCTTCGGGGGTCTACGAGCAGTACTTC. The encoded protein is CSASGVYEQYF. This chain uses TRBV29-1 with TRBJ2-7; TRBD2 might be the D (6 bases). Germline V gene lookup returns CDR1 SQVTM and CDR2 ANQGSEA. The V gene lost 7 bases and the J gene lost 3 bases, with 10 bases spanning the gap. The CDR3 spans 11 residues.

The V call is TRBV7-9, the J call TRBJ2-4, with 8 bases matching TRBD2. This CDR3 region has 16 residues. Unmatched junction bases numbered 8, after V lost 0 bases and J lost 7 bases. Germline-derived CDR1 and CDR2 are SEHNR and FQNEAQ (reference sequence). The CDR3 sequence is CASSLAAGGTKNIQYF. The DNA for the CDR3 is TGTGCCAGCAGCTTAGCGGCGGGGGGAACGAAGAACATTCAGTACTTC. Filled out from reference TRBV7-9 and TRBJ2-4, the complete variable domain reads DTGVSQNPRHKITKRGQNVTFRCDPISEHNRLYWYRQTLGQGPEFLTYFQNEAQLEKSRLLSDRFSAERPKGSFSTLEIQRTEQGDSAMYLCASSLAAGGTKNIQYFGAGTRLSVL.

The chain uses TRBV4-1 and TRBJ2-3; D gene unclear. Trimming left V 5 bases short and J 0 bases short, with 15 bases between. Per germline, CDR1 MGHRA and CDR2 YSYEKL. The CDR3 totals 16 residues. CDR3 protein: CASSEKFPLSTDTQYF. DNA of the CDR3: TGCGCCAGCAGCGAGAAATTCCCCTTGAGCACAGATACGCAGTATTTT.

Here the CDR3 DNA reads TGTGCCAGCAGCTTACGCGCGGTTTTTGGGACAGGGAGAGAGACCCAGTACTTC. It yields the protein CASSLRAVFGTGRETQYF. The chain employs TRBV7-2 and TRBJ2-5; 9 bases are shared with TRBD1. The V gene's germline CDR1 is SGHTA and CDR2 FQGNSA. The V segment lost 2 bases and the J segment 4 bases; nucleotides outside the gene matches: 14. CDR3 size: 18 residues.

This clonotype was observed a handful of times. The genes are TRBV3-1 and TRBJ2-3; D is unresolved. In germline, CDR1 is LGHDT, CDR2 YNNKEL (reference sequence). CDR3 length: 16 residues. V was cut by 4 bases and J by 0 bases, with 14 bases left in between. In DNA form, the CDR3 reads TGTGCCAGCAGCCTCGTACGGACGTATAGCACAGATACGCAGTATTTT. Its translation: CASSLVRTYSTDTQYF.

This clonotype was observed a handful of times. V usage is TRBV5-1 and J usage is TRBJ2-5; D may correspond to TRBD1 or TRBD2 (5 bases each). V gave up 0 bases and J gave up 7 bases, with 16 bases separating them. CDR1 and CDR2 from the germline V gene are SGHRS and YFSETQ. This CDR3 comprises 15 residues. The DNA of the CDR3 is TGCGCCAGCAGCTTGGGAGGGGTTGCCGGCGGGACCCAGTACTTC. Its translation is CASSLGGVAGGTQYF.

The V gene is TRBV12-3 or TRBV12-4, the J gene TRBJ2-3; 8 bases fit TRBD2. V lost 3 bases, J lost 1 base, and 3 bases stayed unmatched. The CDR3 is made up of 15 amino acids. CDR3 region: CASSFFSGGTDTQYF. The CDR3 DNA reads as TGTGCCAGCAGTTTTTTTAGCGGGGGCACAGATACGCAGTATTTT.

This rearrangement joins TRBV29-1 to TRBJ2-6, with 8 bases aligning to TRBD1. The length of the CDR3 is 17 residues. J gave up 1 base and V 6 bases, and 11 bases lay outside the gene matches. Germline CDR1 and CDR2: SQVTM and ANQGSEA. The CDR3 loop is CSVSGTGRGSGANVLTF. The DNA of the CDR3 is TGCAGCGTCTCCGGGACAGGACGAGGATCTGGGGCCAACGTCCTGACTTTC.

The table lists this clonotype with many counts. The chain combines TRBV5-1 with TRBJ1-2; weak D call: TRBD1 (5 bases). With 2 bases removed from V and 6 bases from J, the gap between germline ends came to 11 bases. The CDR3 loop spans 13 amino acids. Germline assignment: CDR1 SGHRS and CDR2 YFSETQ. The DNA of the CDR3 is TGCGCCAGCAGCTTATTCGGGGGAGATGGCTACACCTTC. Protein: CASSLFGGDGYTF.

This chain's CDR3 is CSAKRDRGRSEAFF. Written as DNA, the CDR3 is TGCAGTGCTAAGAGGGACAGGGGAAGAAGTGAAGCTTTCTTT. The chain uses TRBV20-1 and TRBJ1-1, with 10 bases fitting TRBD1. V gave up 4 bases and J gave up 7 bases; unmatched junction bases: 9. This CDR3 is 14 amino acids long. The germline CDR1 and CDR2 sequences are DFQATT and SNEGSKA (reference sequence).

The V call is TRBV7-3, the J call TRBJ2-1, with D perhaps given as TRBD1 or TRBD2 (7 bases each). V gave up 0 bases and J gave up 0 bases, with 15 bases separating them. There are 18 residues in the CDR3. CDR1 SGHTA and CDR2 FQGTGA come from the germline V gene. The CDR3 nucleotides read TGTGCCAGCAGCTTAACCAGGGGGGGCCCGAGCTCCTACAATGAGCAGTTCTTC. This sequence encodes CASSLTRGGPSSYNEQFF.

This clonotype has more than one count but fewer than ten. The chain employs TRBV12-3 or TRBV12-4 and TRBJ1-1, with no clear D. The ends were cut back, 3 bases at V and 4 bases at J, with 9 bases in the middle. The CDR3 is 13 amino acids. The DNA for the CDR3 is TGTGCCAGCAGTTTCCCTTCGGGCACTGAAGCTTTCTTT. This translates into CASSFPSGTEAFF.